The following is a T cell receptor beta chain sequence with its context. Its cognate antigen is unknown. Additional DNA sequences in this sample encode the identical CDR3. Assay execution took place at the deep level. Repertoires were generated with immunoSEQ multiplex PCR, while TCRdb's copy carries only in-frame clones and drops some. This table holds about 960,000 clones, approximately 80% found once. These data originate in a study of shared clonotypes between healthy human individuals. The CDR3 loop spans 14 amino acids. V was shortened by 2 bases and J by 1 base, with 6 bases between the two germline ends. Germline lookup yields CDR1 ENHRY and CDR2 SYGVKD. Findings and limits, study-wide: Memory subsets generally showed lower estimated richness than naive subsets. Sampling included only blood; tissue repertoires likely differ.

The sample consisted of memory CD4+ T cells sorted from blood. The subset is: CD45RA-negative fraction. The TCR sequence derives from a man between 18 and 29 years old in good health. The V call is TRBV10-3, the J call TRBJ1-5; D is undetermined. The CDR3 loop reads CAISEGESNQPQHF. The CDR3, as DNA: TGTGCCATCAGTGAGGGAGAGAGCAATCAGCCCCAGCATTTT.